Sequencing of this T cell receptor beta chain was carried out in a study of regulatory T cells in long-lasting Graves disease. Libraries of TCR beta came from iRepertoire HTBI primers plus Arm-PCR of CDR3 regions. TCRdb independently ran MiXCR on the multiplex PCR reads; one entry per CDR3 protein. The sample has 350,000 to 500,000 distinct CDR3 sequences, roughly 15% seen once; the top ten hold around a sixth. The time point: newly diagnosed GD, antithyroid drugs for less than 3 months. The TCR library was made from RNA that had been extracted from PBMCs in TRIzol. The V segment lost 5 bases and the J segment 9 bases; nucleotides outside the gene matches: 8. The germline CDR1 and CDR2 sequences are SGHTA and FQGNSA. This CDR3 comprises 15 residues. These data were also filed under a second study, of T cells in Graves' hyperthyroidism and ophthalmopathy.

V gene TRBV7-2 combines with J gene TRBJ2-3, with 13 bases lining up with TRBD2. This specimen consisted of peripheral blood mononuclear cells (PBMCs), obtained at new diagnosis, from a patient treated with antithyroid drugs. This receptor was identified in a woman between 50 and 59 years old with Graves disease. CDR3 nucleotides: TGTGCCAGCAGCCCCGGGACTAGCGGGATGAGAACGCAGTATTTT. The encoded protein is CASSPGTSGMRTQYF.